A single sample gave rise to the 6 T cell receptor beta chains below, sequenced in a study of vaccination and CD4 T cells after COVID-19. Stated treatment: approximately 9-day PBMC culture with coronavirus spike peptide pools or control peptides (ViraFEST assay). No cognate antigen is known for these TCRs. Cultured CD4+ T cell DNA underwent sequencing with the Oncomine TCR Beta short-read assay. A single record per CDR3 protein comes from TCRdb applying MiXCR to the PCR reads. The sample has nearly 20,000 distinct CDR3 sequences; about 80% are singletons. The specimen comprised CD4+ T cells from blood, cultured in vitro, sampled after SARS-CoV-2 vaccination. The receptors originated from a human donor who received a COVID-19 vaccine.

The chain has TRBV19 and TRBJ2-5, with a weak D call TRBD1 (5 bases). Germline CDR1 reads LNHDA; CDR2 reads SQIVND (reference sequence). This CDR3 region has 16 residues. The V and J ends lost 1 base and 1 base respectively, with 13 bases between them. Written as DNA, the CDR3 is TGTGCCAGTAGTATAGGCACAGGCAACTTCCAAGAGACCCAGTACTTC. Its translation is CASSIGTGNFQETQYF.

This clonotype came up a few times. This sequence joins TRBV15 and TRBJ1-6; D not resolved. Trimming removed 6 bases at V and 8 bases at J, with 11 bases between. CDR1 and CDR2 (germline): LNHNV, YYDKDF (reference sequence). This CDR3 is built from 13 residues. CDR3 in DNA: TGTGCCACCAGGGGCCCGAGATATTCACCCCTCCACTTT. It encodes CATRGPRYSPLHF.

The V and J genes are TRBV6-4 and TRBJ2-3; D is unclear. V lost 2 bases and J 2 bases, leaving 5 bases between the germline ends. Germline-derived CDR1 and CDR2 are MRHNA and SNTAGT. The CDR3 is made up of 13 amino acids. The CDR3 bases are TGTGCCAGCAGTGACGGCGTCACAGATACGCAGTATTTT. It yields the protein CASSDGVTDTQYF.

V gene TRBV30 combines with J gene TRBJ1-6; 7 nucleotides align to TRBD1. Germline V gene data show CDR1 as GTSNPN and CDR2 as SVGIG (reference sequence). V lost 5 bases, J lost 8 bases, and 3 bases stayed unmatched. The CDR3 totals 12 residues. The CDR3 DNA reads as TGTGCCTGGTGGGACAGATATTCACCCCTCCACTTT. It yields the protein CAWWDRYSPLHF.

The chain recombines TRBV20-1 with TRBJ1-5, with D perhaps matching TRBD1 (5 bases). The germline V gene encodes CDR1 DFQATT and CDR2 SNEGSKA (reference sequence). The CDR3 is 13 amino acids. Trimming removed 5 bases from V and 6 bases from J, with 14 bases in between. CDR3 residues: CSAHQGVGQPQHF. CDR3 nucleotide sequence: TGCAGTGCTCATCAGGGAGTCGGTCAGCCCCAGCATTTT.

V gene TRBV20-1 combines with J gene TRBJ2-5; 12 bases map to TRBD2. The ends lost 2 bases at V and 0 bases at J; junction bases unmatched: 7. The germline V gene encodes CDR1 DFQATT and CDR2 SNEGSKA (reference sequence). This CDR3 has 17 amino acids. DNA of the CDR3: TGCAGTGCTAGAAGGACTAGCGGGACCCTGTACCAAGAGACCCAGTACTTC. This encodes CSARRTSGTLYQETQYF.